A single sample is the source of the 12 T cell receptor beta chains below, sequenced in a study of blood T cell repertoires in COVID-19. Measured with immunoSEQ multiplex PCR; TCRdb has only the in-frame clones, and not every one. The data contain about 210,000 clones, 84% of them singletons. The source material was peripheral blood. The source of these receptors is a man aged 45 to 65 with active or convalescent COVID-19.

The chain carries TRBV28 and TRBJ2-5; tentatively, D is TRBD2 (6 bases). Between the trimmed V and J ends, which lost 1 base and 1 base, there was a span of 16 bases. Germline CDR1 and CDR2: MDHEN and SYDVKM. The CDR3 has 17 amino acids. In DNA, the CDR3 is TGTGCCAGCAGTTTATTGTACGAGTTAGCGGCCCAAGAGACCCAGTACTTC. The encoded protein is CASSLLYELAAQETQYF.

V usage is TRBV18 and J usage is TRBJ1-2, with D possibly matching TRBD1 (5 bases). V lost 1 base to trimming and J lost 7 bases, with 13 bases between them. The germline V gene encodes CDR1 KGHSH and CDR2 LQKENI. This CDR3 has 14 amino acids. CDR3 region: CASSPLSQGSGYTF. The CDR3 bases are TGTGCCAGCTCACCACTCTCGCAGGGCTCTGGCTACACCTTC.

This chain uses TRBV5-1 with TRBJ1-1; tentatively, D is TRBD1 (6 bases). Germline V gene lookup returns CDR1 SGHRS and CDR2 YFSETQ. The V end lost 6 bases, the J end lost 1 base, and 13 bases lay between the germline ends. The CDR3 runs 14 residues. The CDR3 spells CASTTGQTNTEAFF. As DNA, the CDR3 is TGCGCCAGCACTACCGGACAGACGAACACTGAAGCTTTCTTT. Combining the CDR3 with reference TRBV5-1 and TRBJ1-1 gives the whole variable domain KAGVTQTPRYLIKTRGQQVTLSCSPISGHRSVSWYQQTPGQGLQFLFEYFSETQRNKGNFPGRFSGRQFSNSRSEMNVSTLELGDSALYLCASTTGQTNTEAFFGQGTRLTVV.

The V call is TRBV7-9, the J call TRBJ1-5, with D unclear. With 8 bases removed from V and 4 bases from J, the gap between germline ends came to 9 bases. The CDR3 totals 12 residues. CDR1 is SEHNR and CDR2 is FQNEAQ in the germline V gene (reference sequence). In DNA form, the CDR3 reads TGTGCCAGCCAGAACGGGAATCAGCCCCAGCATTTT. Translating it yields CASQNGNQPQHF.

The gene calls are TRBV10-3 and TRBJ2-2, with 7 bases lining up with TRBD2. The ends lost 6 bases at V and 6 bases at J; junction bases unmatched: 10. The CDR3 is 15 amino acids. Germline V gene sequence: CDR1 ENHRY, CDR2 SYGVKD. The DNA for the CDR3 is TGTGCCATCAGCGACCCGGGAGGCTCGGCCGGGGAGCTGTTTTTT. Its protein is CAISDPGGSAGELFF.

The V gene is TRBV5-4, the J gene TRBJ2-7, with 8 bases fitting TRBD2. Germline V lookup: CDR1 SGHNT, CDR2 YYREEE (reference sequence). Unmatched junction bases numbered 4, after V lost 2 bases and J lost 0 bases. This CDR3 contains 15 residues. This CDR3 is CASSLSLADSYEQYF. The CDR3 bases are TGTGCCAGCAGCTTATCACTAGCGGACTCCTACGAGCAGTACTTC.

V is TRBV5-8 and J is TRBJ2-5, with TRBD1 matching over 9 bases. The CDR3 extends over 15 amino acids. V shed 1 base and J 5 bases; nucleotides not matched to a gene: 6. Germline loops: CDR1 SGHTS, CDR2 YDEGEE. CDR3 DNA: TGTGCCAGCAGCTTGCTTCGGACAGGGGTCGAGACCCAGTACTTC. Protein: CASSLLRTGVETQYF.

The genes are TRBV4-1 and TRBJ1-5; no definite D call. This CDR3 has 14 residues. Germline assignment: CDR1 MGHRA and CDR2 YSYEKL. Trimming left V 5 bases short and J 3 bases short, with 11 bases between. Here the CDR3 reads CASSYQWPNQPQHF. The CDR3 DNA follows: TGCGCCAGCAGCTACCAGTGGCCCAATCAGCCCCAGCATTTT.

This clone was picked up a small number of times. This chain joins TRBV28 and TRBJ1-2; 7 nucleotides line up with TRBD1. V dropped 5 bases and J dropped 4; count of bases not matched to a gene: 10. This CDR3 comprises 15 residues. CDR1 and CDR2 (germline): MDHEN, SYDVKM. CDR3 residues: CASSPHTGTAYGYTF. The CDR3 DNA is TGTGCCAGCAGTCCACACACCGGGACAGCCTATGGCTACACCTTC.

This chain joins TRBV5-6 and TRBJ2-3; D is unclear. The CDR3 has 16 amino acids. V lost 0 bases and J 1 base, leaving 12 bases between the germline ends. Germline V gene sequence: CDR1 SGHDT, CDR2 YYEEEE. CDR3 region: CASSLGSRQGTDTQYF. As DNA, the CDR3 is TGTGCCAGCAGCTTGGGAAGTAGGCAGGGCACAGATACGCAGTATTTT.

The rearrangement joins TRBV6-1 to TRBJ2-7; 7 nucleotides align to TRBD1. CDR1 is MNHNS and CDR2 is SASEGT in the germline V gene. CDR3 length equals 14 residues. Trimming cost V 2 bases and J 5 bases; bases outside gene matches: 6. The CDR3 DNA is TGTGCCAGCAGTGAACCAACAGGGGCGAACGAGCAGTACGTC. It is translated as CASSEPTGANEQYV.

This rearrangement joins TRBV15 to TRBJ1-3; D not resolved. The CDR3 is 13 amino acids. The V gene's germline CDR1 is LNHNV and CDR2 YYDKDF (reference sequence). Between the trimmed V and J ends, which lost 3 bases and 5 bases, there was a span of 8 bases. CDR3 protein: CATSSFSRNTIYF. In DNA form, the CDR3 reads TGTGCCACCAGCAGTTTTAGCAGAAACACCATATATTTT.